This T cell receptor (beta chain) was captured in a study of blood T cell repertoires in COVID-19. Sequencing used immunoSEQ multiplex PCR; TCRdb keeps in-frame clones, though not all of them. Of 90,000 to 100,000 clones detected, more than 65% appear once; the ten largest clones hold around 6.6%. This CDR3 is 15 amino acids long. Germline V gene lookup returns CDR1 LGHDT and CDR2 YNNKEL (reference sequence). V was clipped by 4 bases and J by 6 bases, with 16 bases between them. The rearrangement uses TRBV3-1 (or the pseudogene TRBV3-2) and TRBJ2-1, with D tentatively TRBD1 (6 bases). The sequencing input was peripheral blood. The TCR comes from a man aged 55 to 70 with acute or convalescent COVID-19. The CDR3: CASSPLWGRSNEQFF. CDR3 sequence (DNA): TGTGCCAGCAGCCCTTTGTGGGGGCGGTCCAATGAGCAGTTCTTC.